The rows below give T cell receptor beta chains drawn from one sample of a study of CD8 T cells in Susac syndrome. TCRdb processed the immunoSEQ multiplex PCR reads anew with MiXCR; each CDR3 protein has one entry. The sample consists of 100,000 to 150,000 distinct CDR3 sequences, approximately 93% of them appearing once. The sample was CD8+ T cells from PBMCs. Every receptor here comes from a human donor with multiple sclerosis. CDR3s include the opening cysteine and the closing phenylalanine or tryptophan. A D gene is named only where the DNA matches it firmly. Clone size, where shown, is once, few, many, or a class for clones that have expanded.

cdr3_aa,cdr3_nt,j_call,d_call,clone_size,v_call
CSVAGTVYGTDTQYF,TGCAGCGTGGCCGGGACAGTTTACGGCACAGATACGCAGTATTTT,TRBJ2-3,TRBD1,-,TRBV29-1
CASSVDGADQPQHF,TGTGCCAGCAGCGTCGATGGGGCGGATCAGCCCCAGCATTTT,TRBJ1-5,-,-,TRBV12-3/TRBV12-4
CASRQDRANTEAFF,TGTGCCAGCAGGCAGGACAGGGCTAACACTGAAGCTTTCTTT,TRBJ1-1,TRBD1,-,TRBV5-6
CASSYTGGVGYTF,TGCGCCAGCAGCTACACAGGGGGCGTCGGCTACACCTTC,TRBJ1-2,TRBD1,-,TRBV5-1
CASSLGAGSNQPQHF,TGTGCCAGCAGTTTGGGGGCGGGGAGCAATCAGCCCCAGCATTTT,TRBJ1-5,-,-,TRBV27
CASRPGHTDTQYF,TGTGCCAGCAGACCGGGCCATACAGATACGCAGTATTTT,TRBJ2-3,-,-,TRBV6-2/TRBV6-3
CASIPTGTSGDTQYF,TGTGCCAGCATCCCCACGGGGACTAGCGGAGATACGCAGTATTTT,TRBJ2-3,TRBD2,-,TRBV27
CASSLHDTQYF,TGTGCCAGCAGTCTACACGATACGCAGTATTTT,TRBJ2-3,-,-,TRBV28
CASSFWQANTGELFF,TGTGCCAGCAGTTTTTGGCAGGCTAACACCGGGGAGCTGTTTTTT,TRBJ2-2,-,-,TRBV12-3/TRBV12-4
CASSDMQGRYNSPLHF,TGCGCCAGCAGCGATATGCAGGGGAGGTATAATTCACCCCTCCACTTT,TRBJ1-6,-,-,TRBV4-1
CASKMRGGGYTF,TGTGCCAGCAAAATGAGGGGCGGCGGCTACACCTTC,TRBJ1-2,-,-,TRBV11-2
CSARGMPEQYF,TGCAGTGCTAGGGGCATGCCCGAGCAGTACTTC,TRBJ2-7,-,-,TRBV20-1
CSARSRAGGYTF,TGCAGTGCTAGGTCCAGGGCCGGTGGCTACACCTTC,TRBJ1-2,-,once,TRBV20-1
CASSLDGTPNTEAFF,TGTGCCAGCAGCTTAGATGGGACACCGAACACTGAAGCTTTCTTT,TRBJ1-1,-,-,TRBV7-8
CASSLYKNTEAFF,TGTGCCAGCAGCTTGTACAAGAACACTGAAGCTTTCTTT,TRBJ1-1,-,-,TRBV5-6
CSARGGSEAFF,TGCAGTGCCCGTGGGGGCTCTGAAGCTTTCTTT,TRBJ1-1,-,-,TRBV20-1
CATSDWRGLLNEQFF,TGTGCCACCAGTGATTGGAGGGGGCTTCTGAATGAGCAGTTCTTC,TRBJ2-1,-,-,TRBV24-1
CSQRTVSYEQYF,TGCAGTCAAAGGACAGTCTCCTACGAGCAGTACTTC,TRBJ2-7,-,-,TRBV20-1
CASSRNRDDEQYF,TGCGCCAGCAGCCGTAACAGGGATGACGAGCAGTACTTC,TRBJ2-7,-,-,TRBV5-1
CATHSGGYTF,TGTGCCACCCATTCTGGTGGCTACACCTTC,TRBJ1-2,-,-,TRBV6-2/TRBV6-3
CASSQEAGLYNQPQHF,TGCGCCAGCAGCCAAGAGGCGGGGCTCTACAATCAGCCCCAGCATTTT,TRBJ1-5,-,-,TRBV4-1
CASSQGLAGRETQYF,TGTGCCAGCAGTCAGGGACTAGCGGGGAGGGAGACCCAGTACTTC,TRBJ2-5,TRBD2,-,TRBV6-5
CASGLVPTGGGELFF,TGTGCTAGTGGTTTGGTACCAACGGGTGGCGGGGAGCTGTTTTTT,TRBJ2-2,-,-,TRBV12-5
CASSHSSGGDSYEQYF,TGTGCCAGCAGCCATTCTAGCGGGGGGGATTCCTACGAGCAGTACTTC,TRBJ2-7,TRBD2,-,TRBV4-2
CATSHRVLPNEQFF,TGTGCCACCAGCCATCGCGTGTTGCCCAATGAGCAGTTCTTC,TRBJ2-1,-,once,TRBV24-1
CASSLRAGEQYF,TGTGCCAGCAGCTTGAGGGCAGGCGAGCAGTACTTC,TRBJ2-7,-,-,TRBV5-4
CASSFRTELAKNIQYF,TGTGCCAGCAGCTTTAGGACGGAACTAGCCAAAAACATTCAGTACTTC,TRBJ2-4,-,-,TRBV5-5
CASSYEGTGEAFF,TGTGCCAGCAGTTACGAGGGAACTGGTGAAGCTTTCTTT,TRBJ1-1,-,once,TRBV6-2/TRBV6-3
CASHQAYMNTEAFF,TGTGCCTCCCACCAAGCCTACATGAACACTGAAGCTTTCTTT,TRBJ1-1,-,once,TRBV28
CSVSVGDNEQFF,TGCAGCGTCTCGGTTGGGGACAATGAGCAGTTCTTC,TRBJ2-1,-,-,TRBV29-1
CASRAPGGTEAFF,TGTGCCAGCAGGGCCCCGGGGGGCACTGAAGCTTTCTTT,TRBJ1-1,-,-,TRBV7-9
CASSLAGQGALEQYF,TGCGCCAGCAGCTTGGCCGGACAGGGGGCTCTTGAGCAGTACTTC,TRBJ2-7,TRBD1,-,TRBV5-1
CASGQDRGNIQYF,TGTGCCAGCGGACAAGACAGGGGAAACATTCAGTACTTC,TRBJ2-4,TRBD1,-,TRBV27
CASSQVGRTYEQYF,TGCGCCAGCAGCCAAGTTGGCAGAACCTACGAGCAGTACTTC,TRBJ2-7,-,-,TRBV4-1
CASSAVRADTQYF,TGTGCCAGCAGTGCCGTGAGGGCAGATACGCAGTATTTT,TRBJ2-3,-,-,TRBV12-3/TRBV12-4
CASSLFNQGSYDGYTF,TGTGCCAGCAGTTTATTTAATCAGGGTTCGTATGATGGCTACACCTTC,TRBJ1-2,-,-,TRBV27
CASSPRPRVDSEAFF,TGCGCCAGCAGCCCTAGGCCCCGAGTGGACAGTGAAGCTTTCTTT,TRBJ1-1,-,-,TRBV5-1
CASSPASRHPYNEQFF,TGTGCCAGCTCACCCGCTAGCAGACACCCATACAATGAGCAGTTCTTC,TRBJ2-1,-,once,TRBV18
CASSQERGRSSTDTQYF,TGTGCCAGCAGCCAAGAGCGCGGGAGGTCCAGCACAGATACGCAGTATTTT,TRBJ2-3,TRBD2,-,TRBV3-1
CASSLSGFLQRGYTDTQYF,TGTGCCAGCAGCTTGTCGGGCTTTCTTCAGCGGGGGTACACAGATACGCAGTATTTT,TRBJ2-3,TRBD2,-,TRBV5-5